This note documents a single TCR beta chain sequence. Germline V lookup: CDR1 LNHDA, CDR2 SQIVND (reference sequence). CDR3 length equals 15 residues. Unmatched junction bases numbered 5, after V lost 6 bases and J lost 2 bases. This sample was included in a study of blood T cell repertoires in COVID-19. Whole-study context: Donors in the United States, Italy and Spain gave samples during acute or convalescent COVID-19.

The participants were between about 18 and 90 years old and came from 24 US areas. Allocation to cohorts depended on clinical history reported by the participants. Sequenced by immunoSEQ multiplex PCR; TCRdb stores in-frame clones only, minus some. The top ten clones hold about 1.3% of a sample with around 200,000 clones, approximately 90% of them seen once. Sequencing was performed on PBMCs or T cells enriched from blood (not recorded which). The chain is built from TRBV19 and TRBJ2-2; 8 nucleotides align to TRBD1. The TCR originated in a man in his thirties or forties who had recovered from COVID-19. Here the CDR3 DNA reads TGTGCCAGTAGGAGGACAGGGATAAACACCGGGGAGCTGTTTTTT. It codes for CASRRTGINTGELFF.